There are many counts of the clone carrying this T cell receptor beta chain. The target antigen is unknown. Germline CDR1 SNHLY, CDR2 FYNNEI. V was pared by 6 bases and J by 0 bases, with 8 bases of the junction left unmatched. This CDR3 spans 16 amino acids. Regions amplified from RNA transcripts were the TCR beta CDR3 regions. The TCR CDR3 first-round RT-PCR relied on the HTBI primer set. Each CDR3 protein gets one entry after TCRdb re-called the multiplex PCR reads with MiXCR. The sample holds around 340,000 distinct CDR3 sequences, 15% to 20% seen once. This entry belongs to a study of T cells in Graves' hyperthyroidism and ophthalmopathy. Notes on the study in general: Model output signaled ophthalmopathy a median approximately 6 months ahead of onset.

Orbital computed tomography, thyroid ultrasound, serum thyroxine and TRAb, and clinical symptoms together informed the diagnoses. Material: blood. This TCR was sampled from a woman in her thirties or forties with Graves' ophthalmopathy. J is TRBJ2-7 and V is TRBV2, with 10 bases aligning to TRBD2. The CDR3 DNA follows: TGTGCCAGCAGCCTGACAGCGGGAGGGATCTCCTACGAGCAGTACTTC. It specifies CASSLTAGGISYEQYF.